This T cell receptor (beta chain) was identified during a study of T cells after yellow fever vaccination. Study information: Preparation used SMART-Seq v4 Ultra Low Input for the low-cell-number fractions. Study outcomes and limitations: Weaker overall, the secondary response nonetheless peaked faster (day 5 versus 15). At under 97% for CD4 and almost 90% for CD8, most primary-vaccination clones showed up again after the booster.

The authors made TCR cDNA by 5'RACE template switching, adding a universal primer site and UMIs. TCRdb ran MiXCR on the 5' RACE reads and lists one entry per CDR3 protein. In the table there are approximately 260,000 distinct CDR3 sequences, 10% to 15% of which are singletons. This clonotype has a handful of counts. Its antigen is not identified. CDR1 is KGHSH and CDR2 is LQKENI in the germline V gene. Between the trimmed V and J ends, which lost 2 bases and 1 base, there was a span of 14 bases. There are 16 residues in the CDR3. The TCR sequence derives from a man between 25 and 39 years old who received the YFV17D yellow fever vaccine. Sequencing used CD4+ T cells sorted from PBMCs, obtained 45 days after the yellow fever booster vaccination. This chain uses TRBV18 with TRBJ2-5, with D maybe TRBD1 (6 bases). The CDR3 sequence: CASSPSWQGSQETQYF. The DNA for the CDR3 is TGTGCCAGCTCACCATCCTGGCAGGGGTCCCAAGAGACCCAGTACTTC.